A single count supports the clone carrying this T cell receptor (beta chain). Its antigen is unknown. This sample includes further DNA sequences coding for the same CDR3. In the PCR, 60 Vbeta and 13 Jbeta primers were used. TCRdb's table, derived via immunoSEQ multiplex PCR, lists solely in-frame clones and lacks some. This table has some 79,000 clones, around 66% appearing once. The data originate from a study of cytomegalovirus exposure and HLA in healthy donors. Study conclusions and caveats: Diagnosis of cytomegalovirus status made by the classifier reportedly showed high specificity and sensitivity. It was reported that TCR beta sequences correctly inferred the HLA-A and HLA-B alleles for most subjects. In a later analysis, CMV-associated beta chains were mostly HLA-associated, it appeared.

Per the germline V gene, CDR1 is MNHNS and CDR2 is SASEGT. The CDR3 is 15 amino acids. Trimming pared 6 bases from V and 5 bases from J, leaving 19 bases between. The sequencing sample was made of PBMCs. The sequence derives from a woman between 40 and 55 years old in good health and CMV-seropositive. The rearrangement joins TRBV6-1 to TRBJ2-5; TRBD1 is a possible D gene (5 bases). For the CDR3, the DNA is TGTGCCAGCAGCGGACAAGGCCTTCAAGGGGAGACCCAGTACTTC. Protein: CASSGQGLQGETQYF.